Presented here are 21 T cell receptor beta chains from one specimen sequenced in a study of PD-1 blockade in classical Hodgkin lymphoma. Every patient relapsed after autologous stem cell transplantation, and brentuximab vedotin exposure varied. By magnetic negative selection, CD4+ T cells were purified from thawed PBMCs. TCRdb's copy holds only in-frame clones and misses some; the assay was immunoSEQ multiplex PCR. The repertoire includes around 31,000 clones, roughly 85% of them detected once, and 2.4% sits in the top ten. The sample was CD4+ T cells from blood, taken at baseline. These receptors were collected from a human donor with classical Hodgkin lymphoma.

V usage is TRBV9 and J usage is TRBJ1-1; TRBD1 might be the D (5 bases). The V gene lost 0 bases and the J gene lost 1 base, with 10 bases spanning the gap. There are 15 residues in the CDR3. CDR1 is SGDLS and CDR2 is YYNGEE in the germline V gene. The CDR3 sequence: CASSVVAGSNTEAFF. The DNA for the CDR3 is TGTGCCAGCAGCGTAGTGGCAGGGTCGAACACTGAAGCTTTCTTT.

The CDR3 nucleotides are TGTGCCAGCAGTTACTGGGGGCCCGAACTCCCCCATGGCTACACCTTC. This sequence encodes CASSYWGPELPHGYTF. The chain joins TRBV6-5 to TRBJ1-2; possible D gene TRBD1, 6 bases. This CDR3 spans 16 amino acids. Germline assignment: CDR1 MNHEY and CDR2 SVGAGI. Trimming removed 1 base at V and 6 bases at J, with 18 bases between.

The rearrangement links TRBV11-2 to TRBJ1-2; tentative D call: TRBD1 (5 bases). V was clipped by 5 bases and J by 0 bases, with 22 bases between them. The CDR3 sequence is 18 residues long. Germline values: CDR1 SGHAT, CDR2 FQNNGV. The CDR3: CASSPPRHGGLANYGYTF. The DNA for the CDR3 is TGTGCCAGCAGCCCCCCAAGACACGGGGGACTAGCTAACTATGGCTACACCTTC.

The chain employs TRBV28 and TRBJ2-1, with D possibly being TRBD1 or TRBD2 (5 bases each). This CDR3 has 13 residues. Between the trimmed V and J ends, which lost 6 bases and 6 bases, there was a span of 12 bases. In germline, CDR1 is MDHEN, CDR2 SYDVKM. The CDR3 loop is CASRLGTANEQFF. In DNA form, the CDR3 reads TGTGCCAGCAGGCTGGGGACGGCCAATGAGCAGTTCTTC.

This chain uses TRBV19 with TRBJ1-1; the D is unclear. Germline loops: CDR1 LNHDA, CDR2 SQIVND (reference sequence). The CDR3 totals 14 residues. V was clipped by 1 base and J by 5 bases, with 11 bases between them. CDR3 loop: CASSIAEVRTEAFF. The CDR3 DNA follows: TGTGCCAGTAGTATAGCGGAGGTGAGGACTGAAGCTTTCTTT. The entire variable domain, with the rest obtained from reference TRBV19 and TRBJ1-1, is as follows: DGGITQSPKYLFRKEGQNVTLSCEQNLNHDAMYWYRQDPGQGLRLIYYSQIVNDFQKGDIAEGYSVSREKKESFPLTVTSAQKNPTAFYLCASSIAEVRTEAFFGQGTRLTVV.

This clone was seen a few times. V usage is TRBV5-1 and J usage is TRBJ1-2; D is unclear. Per the germline V gene, CDR1 is SGHRS and CDR2 is YFSETQ. Trimming left V 2 bases short and J 0 bases short, with 5 bases between. The CDR3 runs 13 residues. CDR3 DNA sequence: TGCGCCAGCAGCTTAAAGGCTAACTATGGCTACACCTTC. It specifies CASSLKANYGYTF.

This chain connects TRBV2 to TRBJ2-5, with a weak D call TRBD1 (6 bases). CDR1 and CDR2 from the germline V gene are SNHLY and FYNNEI. V was shortened by 4 bases and J by 3 bases, with 15 bases between the two germline ends. This CDR3 has 15 amino acids. The CDR3 loop is CASSAQGQSKETQYF. CDR3 bases: TGTGCCAGCAGTGCCCAGGGACAATCGAAAGAGACCCAGTACTTC.

The chain joins TRBV7-9 to TRBJ1-4; no firm D call. The germline V gene encodes CDR1 SEHNR and CDR2 FQNEAQ (reference sequence). This CDR3 region has 12 residues. Trimming removed 2 bases at V and 7 bases at J, with 5 bases between. CDR3 nucleotide sequence: TGTGCCAGCAGCTTATATGGTGAAAAACTGTTTTTT. It is translated as CASSLYGEKLFF.

The chain recombines TRBV19 with TRBJ1-2, with 8 bases matching TRBD1. J gave up 4 bases and V 5 bases, and 12 bases lay outside the gene matches. Germline loops: CDR1 LNHDA, CDR2 SQIVND (reference sequence). The CDR3 runs 16 residues. The CDR3 region is CASSPWTGHPVYGYTF. The CDR3 nucleotides are TGTGCCAGTAGTCCGTGGACAGGGCATCCCGTCTATGGCTACACCTTC.

This clone showed up just a few times. V is TRBV2 and J is TRBJ1-5; D not resolved. Per the germline V gene, CDR1 is SNHLY and CDR2 is FYNNEI. The CDR3 extends over 12 amino acids. Trimming pared 3 bases from V and 1 base from J, leaving 1 base between. The CDR3 DNA reads as TGTGCCAGCAGTGACAGCAATCAGCCCCAGCATTTT. It specifies CASSDSNQPQHF.

The chain combines TRBV14 with TRBJ2-3, with TRBD2 matching 7 bases. The CDR3 is 17 residues long. Germline values: CDR1 SGHDN, CDR2 FVKESK. The V gene end was trimmed by 6 bases and the J gene end by 2 bases; junction bases not matched to a gene: 14. DNA for the CDR3: TGTGCCAGCAGTCCCTCCGGGACTATCATATACACAGATACGCAGTATTTT. This gives the protein CASSPSGTIIYTDTQYF.

The V call is TRBV5-1, the J call TRBJ2-5; 10 bases map to TRBD1. Germline CDR1 is SGHRS and CDR2 is YFSETQ. The CDR3 has 15 residues. V dropped 5 bases and J dropped 5; count of bases not matched to a gene: 9. CDR3 residues: CASRTATGGRETQYF. The CDR3 DNA reads TGCGCCAGCAGAACAGCGACAGGGGGCCGGGAGACCCAGTACTTC.

The gene calls are TRBV12-5 and TRBJ1-4; 8 positions match TRBD1. V lost 5 bases and J lost 5; bases outside the gene matches: 10. CDR1 LGHNT and CDR2 FRNRAP come from the germline V gene. This CDR3 region has 16 residues. CDR3 DNA: TGTGCTAGTGGTCCGGGGCCGGGACAGGCGAATGAAAAACTGTTTTTT. This gives the protein CASGPGPGQANEKLFF.

The chain links TRBV28 to TRBJ2-7; TRBD2 is a possible D gene (6 bases). The germline V gene has CDR1 MDHEN and CDR2 SYDVKM. The CDR3 has 14 amino acids. Trimming left V 3 bases short and J 2 bases short, with 11 bases between. The CDR3 DNA sequence: TGTGCCAGCAGTTTCCCGGGAGTGGCCTACGAGCAGTACTTC. This translates into CASSFPGVAYEQYF.

J is TRBJ2-6 and V is TRBV10-3; D possibly corresponds to TRBD2 (6 bases). Germline V gene data show CDR1 as ENHRY and CDR2 as SYGVKD. CDR3 length: 17 residues. The V gene lost 0 bases and the J gene lost 2 bases, with 11 bases spanning the gap. The CDR3, as DNA: TGTGCCATCAGTGAGTCGGAAAGGAGGGCTGGGGCCAACGTCCTGACTTTC. This gives the protein CAISESERRAGANVLTF.

The chain employs TRBV18 and TRBJ2-2; 11 positions match TRBD2. This CDR3 has 23 amino acids. After removal of 0 bases from V and 0 bases from J, the junction contained 18 bases not matched to a gene. Looked up from germline, CDR1 is KGHSH and CDR2 is LQKENI. CDR3 in amino acids: CASSPPVFGQVDSGRANTGELFF. The CDR3 DNA sequence: TGTGCCAGCTCACCACCGGTGTTCGGACAGGTCGATAGCGGGAGGGCGAACACCGGGGAGCTGTTTTTT.

V and J are TRBV9 and TRBJ2-1; D is ambiguous. Trimming removed 0 bases at V and 7 bases at J, with 8 bases between. The CDR3 contains 13 residues. From germline, CDR1 is SGDLS and CDR2 YYNGEE. Written as DNA, the CDR3 is TGTGCCAGCAGCGTAGTGAAGGAAAATGAGCAGTTCTTC. Its protein is CASSVVKENEQFF.

The chain joins TRBV10-3 to TRBJ1-3; maybe TRBD1 (5 bases). This CDR3 has 15 residues. Germline V gene data show CDR1 as ENHRY and CDR2 as SYGVKD. Trimming stripped 2 bases from V and 0 bases from J, with 8 bases between. The CDR3 region is CAISEKGSSGNTIYF. The DNA of the CDR3 is TGTGCCATCAGTGAGAAGGGGAGCTCTGGAAACACCATATATTTT.

The chain uses TRBV6-5 and TRBJ2-5; 9 positions match TRBD1. The junction had 4 bases not matched to a gene; V was cut back by 4 bases and J by 1 base. The CDR3 extends over 15 amino acids. CDR1 is MNHEY, CDR2 SVGAGI, per germline. CDR3 sequence (DNA): TGTGCCAGCAGTTTCGACAGGGGGTCCCAAGAGACCCAGTACTTC. Translating gives CASSFDRGSQETQYF.

This clone appeared once. V is TRBV5-8 and J is TRBJ1-4; D is unresolved. Germline assignment: CDR1 SGHTS and CDR2 YDEGEE. V lost 1 base, J lost 8 bases, and 3 bases lay in between. The length of the CDR3 is 11 residues. CDR3 in amino acids: CASSLWEKLFF. DNA of the CDR3: TGTGCCAGCAGCTTGTGGGAAAAACTGTTTTTT.

In nucleotides, the CDR3 is TGTGCCAGCAGTAGGGGAGGTCAGGGGGCCTCTGGAAACACCATATATTTT. Protein: CASSRGGQGASGNTIYF. The chain links TRBV5-4 to TRBJ1-3; 8 bases align to TRBD1. The CDR3 has 17 amino acids. Trimming at V came to 5 bases and at J to 0 bases, leaving 10 bases not matched to a gene. CDR1 SGHNT and CDR2 YYREEE come from the germline V gene (reference sequence).